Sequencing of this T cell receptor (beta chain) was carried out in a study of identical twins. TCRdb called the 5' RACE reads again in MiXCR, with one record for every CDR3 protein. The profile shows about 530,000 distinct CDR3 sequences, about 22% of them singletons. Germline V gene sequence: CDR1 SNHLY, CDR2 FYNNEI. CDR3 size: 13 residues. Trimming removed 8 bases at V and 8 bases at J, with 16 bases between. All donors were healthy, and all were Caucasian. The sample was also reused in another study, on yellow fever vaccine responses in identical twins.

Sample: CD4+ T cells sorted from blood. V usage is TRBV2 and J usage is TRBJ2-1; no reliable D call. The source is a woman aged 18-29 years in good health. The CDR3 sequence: CASRKGGLDEQFF. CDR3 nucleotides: TGTGCCAGCCGGAAAGGTGGATTGGATGAGCAGTTCTTC.